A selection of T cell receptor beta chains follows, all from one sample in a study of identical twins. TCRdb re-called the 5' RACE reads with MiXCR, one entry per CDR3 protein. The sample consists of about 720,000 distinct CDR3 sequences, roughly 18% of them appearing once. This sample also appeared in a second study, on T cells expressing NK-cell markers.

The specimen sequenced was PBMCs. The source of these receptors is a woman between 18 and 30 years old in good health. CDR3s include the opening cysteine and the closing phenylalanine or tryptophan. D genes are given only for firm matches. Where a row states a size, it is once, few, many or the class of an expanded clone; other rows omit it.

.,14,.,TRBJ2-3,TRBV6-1,TGTGCCAGCAGTGATTACGGTGGGGGGGATACGCAGTATTTT,CASSDYGGGDTQYF
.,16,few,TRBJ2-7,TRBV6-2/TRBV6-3,TGTGCCAGCAGTTACTCGAAGGCAGAAGGGGACTACGAGCAGTACTTC,CASSYSKAEGDYEQYF
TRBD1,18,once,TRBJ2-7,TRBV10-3,TGTGCCCTAATCCGGGACAGGGGCCGTTTGAGGGATTCCTACGAGCAGTACTTC,CALIRDRGRLRDSYEQYF
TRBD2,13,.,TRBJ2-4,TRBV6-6,TGTGCCAGCAGTTACCGGGGGGTGAACATTCAGTACTTC,CASSYRGVNIQYF
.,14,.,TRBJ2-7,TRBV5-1,TGCGCCAGCAGCTTGGTCCTGGACTCGAACGAGCAGTACTTC,CASSLVLDSNEQYF
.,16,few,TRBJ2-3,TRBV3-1,TGTGCCAGCAGCCCCCGGGCTAGCGTGACCACAGATACGCAGTATTTT,CASSPRASVTTDTQYF
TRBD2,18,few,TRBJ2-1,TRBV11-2,TGTGCCAGCAGCTTAAGGCCCCCCTGGGCTAGCGGGAGGAATGAGCAGTTCTTC,CASSLRPPWASGRNEQFF
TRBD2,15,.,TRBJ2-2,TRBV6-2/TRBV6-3,TGTGCCAGCAGAACCCTAGCGGTGAACACCGGGGAGCTGTTTTTT,CASRTLAVNTGELFF
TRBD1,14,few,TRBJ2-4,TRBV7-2,TGTGCCAGCAGCTTTTCCAGGGGGACCGACATTCAGTACTTC,CASSFSRGTDIQYF
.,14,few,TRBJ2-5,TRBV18,TGTGCCAGCTCACCCCAAGCGAGGCAAGAGACCCAGTACTTC,CASSPQARQETQYF
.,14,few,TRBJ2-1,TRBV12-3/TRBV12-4,TGTGCCAGCAGCCCGAGACTCCTAAGCTATGAGCAGTTCTTC,CASSPRLLSYEQFF
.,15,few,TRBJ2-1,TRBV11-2,TGTGCCAGCAGCTTAGGGGGGACTGCAAACAATGAGCAGTTCTTC,CASSLGGTANNEQFF